What follows are 30 T cell receptor beta chains derived from one specimen sequenced in a study of T cell changes during pregnancy in multiple sclerosis (dated by TCRdb to 2018 to 2020). Library preparation employed the immunoSEQ multiplex PCR assay. TCRdb took over this immuneACCESS table, retaining in-frame rearrangements with V and J assigned. Such tables are incomplete; in checked studies, under half of the missing clones stem from an unresolved V gene, and the remainder is unexplained. This sample lists approximately 96,000 clones; under 95% were detected once. The ten top clones hold less than 2.5% of the sample. Sequenced here: peripheral blood, sampled after pregnancy. These TCRs come from a female donor in good health, enrolled as a control in a pregnancy study.

The chain recombines TRBV7-8 with TRBJ2-3, with 8 bases matching TRBD2. Germline trimming cut 5 bases from V and 3 bases from J; bases unmatched to any gene: 13. This CDR3 region has 17 residues. CDR1 is SGHVS and CDR2 is FQNEAQ in the germline V gene. DNA of the CDR3: TGTGCCAGCAGCCGCCCCCCCCGGGGGGGGGAAACAGATACGCAGTATTTT. This translates into CASSRPPRGGETDTQYF.

The chain employs TRBV11-2 and TRBJ2-1; a possible D gene is TRBD2 (5 bases). Trimming stripped 1 base from V and 3 bases from J, with 10 bases between. The length of the CDR3 is 15 residues. Per germline, CDR1 SGHAT and CDR2 FQNNGV. The CDR3 DNA reads TGTGCCAGCAGCTTAGGCGGGTTTATCTACAATGAGCAGTTCTTC. This codes for CASSLGGFIYNEQFF.

This chain links TRBV6-1 with TRBJ2-1; 7 bases agree with TRBD2. V lost 5 bases and J lost 9; bases outside the gene matches: 4. This CDR3 is 12 amino acids long. Germline CDR1 is MNHNS and CDR2 is SASEGT. The CDR3 sequence is CASSLRGVEQFF. DNA for the CDR3: TGTGCCAGCAGTCTCCGGGGGGTTGAGCAGTTCTTC.

The chain joins TRBV11-3 to TRBJ1-3, with D unclear. CDR3 length: 15 amino acids. The germline V gene has CDR1 SGHNT and CDR2 YENEEA. The germline V and J ends were trimmed by 5 bases and 3 bases, with 14 bases remaining between them. CDR3 protein: CASSRNGVGGNTIYF. Here the CDR3 DNA reads TGTGCCAGCAGCCGTAACGGGGTTGGTGGAAACACCATATATTTT.

This clone was seen just once. V and J are TRBV4-2 and TRBJ1-1; a weak D match, TRBD1 (5 bases). There are 16 residues in the CDR3. The V gene lost 2 bases and the J gene lost 1 base, with 14 bases spanning the gap. Germline V CDR1 and CDR2: LGHNA, YNFKEQ. The CDR3 loop is CASSQLRQTENTEAFF. For the CDR3, the DNA is TGTGCCAGCAGCCAACTTCGACAGACGGAGAACACTGAAGCTTTCTTT.

The J gene is TRBJ2-5, the V gene TRBV7-8, with D possibly being TRBD2 (6 bases). V lost 5 bases to trimming and J lost 1 base, with 11 bases between them. Looked up from germline, CDR1 is SGHVS and CDR2 is FQNEAQ. There are 14 residues in the CDR3. The CDR3 DNA reads TGTGCCAGCAGCCGAGGGGACTTCCAAGAGACCCAGTACTTC. Translation gives CASSRGDFQETQYF.

The chain is built from TRBV7-9 and TRBJ2-1; no firm D call. This CDR3 region has 14 residues. The V gene lost 1 base and the J gene lost 3 bases, with 7 bases spanning the gap. The V gene's germline CDR1 is SEHNR and CDR2 FQNEAQ (reference sequence). DNA of the CDR3: TGTGCCAGCAGCTTAGTTGGCAACTACAATGAGCAGTTCTTC. This codes for CASSLVGNYNEQFF. Variable domain in full (rest from reference TRBV7-9 and TRBJ2-1): DTGVSQNPRHKITKRGQNVTFRCDPISEHNRLYWYRQTLGQGPEFLTYFQNEAQLEKSRLLSDRFSAERPKGSFSTLEIQRTEQGDSAMYLCASSLVGNYNEQFFGPGTRLTVL.

V gene TRBV9 combines with J gene TRBJ2-7, with TRBD2 identical over 11 bases. V lost 4 bases, J lost 3 bases, and 3 bases stayed unmatched. Germline V gene data show CDR1 as SGDLS and CDR2 as YYNGEE. The CDR3 runs 14 residues. The CDR3 DNA follows: TGTGCCAGCAGCATCGGGACTAGCGGCTACGAGCAGTACTTC. It specifies CASSIGTSGYEQYF.

This chain connects TRBV7-9 to TRBJ1-1; 9 nucleotides align to TRBD1. With V trimmed by 4 bases and J by 4 bases, 13 bases remained unmatched. The CDR3 contains 17 residues. Germline V gene sequence: CDR1 SEHNR, CDR2 FQNEAQ (reference sequence). CDR3 sequence (DNA): TGTGCCAGCAGCTCCCCAGGACAGGGGAAACTGGGCACTGAAGCTTTCTTT. It codes for CASSSPGQGKLGTEAFF. The variable domain in full, completed from reference TRBV7-9 and TRBJ1-1, reads DTGVSQNPRHKITKRGQNVTFRCDPISEHNRLYWYRQTLGQGPEFLTYFQNEAQLEKSRLLSDRFSAERPKGSFSTLEIQRTEQGDSAMYLCASSSPGQGKLGTEAFFGQGTRLTVV.

The V and J genes are TRBV9 and TRBJ2-1, with 7 bases identical to TRBD2. This CDR3 contains 13 residues. Germline V gives CDR1 SGDLS, CDR2 YYNGEE. The junction had 4 bases not matched to a gene; V was cut back by 5 bases and J by 5 bases. CDR3 in DNA: TGTGCCAGCAGGGAGACTAGCAACAATGAGCAGTTCTTC. Its translation is CASRETSNNEQFF.

The chain carries TRBV7-9 and TRBJ2-5, with TRBD1 identical over 7 bases. Trimming at V came to 4 bases and at J to 0 bases, leaving 5 bases not matched to a gene. CDR3 size: 15 residues. Germline assignment: CDR1 SEHNR and CDR2 FQNEAQ (reference sequence). CDR3 in amino acids: CASSSQGTDQETQYF. The CDR3 DNA sequence: TGTGCCAGCAGCTCACAGGGGACGGACCAAGAGACCCAGTACTTC.

The chain uses TRBV6-5 and TRBJ1-3, with 7 bases that match TRBD1. This CDR3 region has 15 residues. V lost 10 bases to trimming and J lost 0 bases; unmatched junction nucleotides: 9. Germline CDR1 is MNHEY and CDR2 is SVGAGI. In nucleotides, the CDR3 is TGTGCCACCGCGAAGGGGGCCAGCTCTGGAAACACCATATATTTT. Translation: CATAKGASSGNTIYF.

The rearrangement joins TRBV11-2 to TRBJ2-3; a weak D match, TRBD1 (5 bases). The germline V gene encodes CDR1 SGHAT and CDR2 FQNNGV. With 5 bases removed from V and 0 bases from J, the gap between germline ends came to 9 bases. The CDR3 is made up of 14 amino acids. The DNA of the CDR3 is TGTGCCAGCAGCCCCGACAGAAGCACAGATACGCAGTATTTT. The encoded protein is CASSPDRSTDTQYF.

This clone has only one observation. The sample holds other DNA sequences that translate to the same CDR3. The gene calls are TRBV7-9 and TRBJ1-1; the D gene is possibly TRBD1 (6 bases). The CDR3 has 12 amino acids. Germline V gene sequence: CDR1 SEHNR, CDR2 FQNEAQ (reference sequence). The V and J ends lost 0 bases and 7 bases respectively, with 6 bases between them. The CDR3 DNA reads TGTGCCAGCAGCTTAGCACAGGGTGAAGCTTTCTTT. Protein sequence: CASSLAQGEAFF.

The chain employs TRBV7-8 and TRBJ1-4, with 9 bases that match TRBD1. The CDR3 length is 15 residues. With 5 bases clipped from V and 7 bases from J, the junction kept 8 bases outside the gene matches. CDR1 and CDR2 from the germline V gene are SGHVS and FQNEAQ. In DNA, the CDR3 is TGTGCCAGCAGCACATCGGGACAGGGCGGTGAAAAACTGTTTTTT. It yields the protein CASSTSGQGGEKLFF.

V usage is TRBV5-1 and J usage is TRBJ2-6; the D gene is possibly TRBD2 (7 bases). There are 17 residues in the CDR3. Trimming took off 2 bases at V and 0 bases at J, with 12 bases between the two ends. Germline V CDR1 and CDR2: SGHRS, YFSETQ. The DNA for the CDR3 is TGCGCCAGCAGCTTTGGGGCGGGGGCCTCTGGGGCCAACGTCCTGACTTTC. The encoded protein is CASSFGAGASGANVLTF. Using reference TRBV5-1 and TRBJ2-6 for the parts outside the CDR3, the full variable domain is KAGVTQTPRYLIKTRGQQVTLSCSPISGHRSVSWYQQTPGQGLQFLFEYFSETQRNKGNFPGRFSGRQFSNSRSEMNVSTLELGDSALYLCASSFGAGASGANVLTFGAGSRLTVL.

This chain joins TRBV14 and TRBJ1-1, with D unresolved. CDR1 SGHDN and CDR2 FVKESK come from the germline V gene. Trimming took off 6 bases at V and 2 bases at J, with 10 bases between the two ends. CDR3 size: 13 residues. For the CDR3, the DNA is TGTGCCAGCAGTTATGGGCTCAACACTGAAGCTTTCTTT. Protein sequence: CASSYGLNTEAFF.

In nucleotides, the CDR3 is TGTGCCAGCAGTCCCATTTTGGGGGGGACTCAGCCCCAGCATTTT. Protein product: CASSPILGGTQPQHF. This chain joins TRBV28 and TRBJ1-5, with TRBD1 as a possible D gene (5 bases). This CDR3 comprises 15 residues. Germline V gives CDR1 MDHEN, CDR2 SYDVKM. V gave up 5 bases and J gave up 6 bases, with 17 bases separating them.

This chain links TRBV5-1 with TRBJ2-5, with D unclear. Germline V gives CDR1 SGHRS, CDR2 YFSETQ. The ends were cut back, 0 bases at V and 1 base at J, with 7 bases in the middle. The CDR3 length is 14 residues. The CDR3 protein is CASSLVGSQETQYF. CDR3 DNA: TGCGCCAGCAGCTTGGTGGGCAGCCAAGAGACCCAGTACTTC.

V usage is TRBV11-1 and J usage is TRBJ2-2; TRBD1 matches at 10 bases. Germline V gene lookup returns CDR1 SGHAT and CDR2 FQDESV (reference sequence). The CDR3 has 17 amino acids. Germline trimming cut 5 bases from V and 5 bases from J; bases unmatched to any gene: 11. The CDR3 bases are TGTGCCAGCAGCCTCGGTGTCCGGACAGGGGGAACCGGGGAGCTGTTTTTT. Its translation: CASSLGVRTGGTGELFF.

This clone was detected many times. This chain connects TRBV16 to TRBJ2-3; D is uncertain. The CDR3 loop spans 15 amino acids. Trimming pared 4 bases from V and 2 bases from J, leaving 13 bases between. Per the germline V gene, CDR1 is KGHSY and CDR2 is FQNENV. CDR3 coding DNA: TGTGCCAGCAGCCTTCCCGGTGGTTTCACAGATACGCAGTATTTT. Protein sequence: CASSLPGGFTDTQYF.

The rearrangement links TRBV9 to TRBJ1-1; the D gene is possibly TRBD1 (6 bases). Germline CDR1 and CDR2: SGDLS and YYNGEE. The ends were cut back, 4 bases at V and 3 bases at J, with 13 bases in the middle. The CDR3 covers 14 residues. The CDR3 sequence: CASSPRGGDTEAFF. In DNA form, the CDR3 reads TGTGCCAGCAGCCCCCGAGGGGGGGACACTGAAGCTTTCTTT.

The chain carries TRBV5-5 and TRBJ1-2; TRBD1 matches 7 bases. V gave up 0 bases and J gave up 0 bases; unmatched junction bases: 2. CDR1 SGHKS and CDR2 YYEKEE come from the germline V gene (reference sequence). CDR3 length: 15 residues. DNA of the CDR3: TGTGCCAGCAGCTTGGGAGGGGGCGCTAACTATGGCTACACCTTC. Translation gives CASSLGGGANYGYTF.

The V gene is TRBV14, the J gene TRBJ1-4; D not resolved. Germline V gene lookup returns CDR1 SGHDN and CDR2 FVKESK. The CDR3 runs to 13 residues. The V end was cut by 4 bases, the J end by 8 bases, with 11 bases between. The CDR3 loop is CASSRSRVEKLFF. In DNA form, the CDR3 reads TGTGCCAGCAGCCGATCCCGGGTGGAAAAACTGTTTTTT.

The sample holds one count of this clone. The chain links TRBV5-6 to TRBJ2-3; D unclear. In germline, CDR1 is SGHDT, CDR2 YYEEEE. With 4 bases removed from V and 5 bases from J, the gap between germline ends came to 14 bases. The CDR3 is 14 residues long. CDR3 sequence reads: CASSQVGRGDTQYF. The DNA for the CDR3 is TGTGCCAGCAGCCAGGTGGGCCGTGGAGATACGCAGTATTTT.

The gene calls are TRBV28 and TRBJ2-4; D not resolved. The CDR3 totals 17 residues. Trimming pared 4 bases from V and 0 bases from J, leaving 16 bases between. Germline values: CDR1 MDHEN, CDR2 SYDVKM. Here the CDR3 DNA reads TGTGCCAGCAGTTCTTCTGCCAGACTTATAGCCAAAAACATTCAGTACTTC. Its protein product is CASSSSARLIAKNIQYF. Combining the CDR3 with reference TRBV28 and TRBJ2-4 gives the whole variable domain DVKVTQSSRYLVKRTGEKVFLECVQDMDHENMFWYRQDPGLGLRLIYFSYDVKMKEKGDIPEGYSVSREKKERFSLILESASTNQTSMYLCASSSSARLIAKNIQYFGAGTRLSVL.

The chain combines TRBV14 with TRBJ2-7, with D possibly being TRBD1 (5 bases). Germline CDR1 SGHDN, CDR2 FVKESK. The V end lost 1 base, the J end lost 0 bases, and 7 bases lay between the germline ends. This CDR3 is built from 14 residues. In nucleotides, the CDR3 is TGTGCCAGCAGCCAAGTGACAGCCTCCTACGAGCAGTACTTC. Translation: CASSQVTASYEQYF.

V and J are TRBV12-5 and TRBJ1-3, with 11 nucleotides matching TRBD1. The length of the CDR3 is 14 residues. Germline V gene sequence: CDR1 LGHNT, CDR2 FRNRAP. The J segment lost 8 bases and the V segment lost 6 bases, leaving 6 bases of the junction unmatched. The CDR3 coding sequence is TGTGCTAGTGGGCTCGGACAGGGGGCACACACCATATATTTT. Amino acid sequence: CASGLGQGAHTIYF. The entire variable domain, with the rest obtained from reference TRBV12-5 and TRBJ1-3, is as follows: DARVTQTPRHKVTEMGQEVTMRCQPILGHNTVFWYRQTMMQGLELLAYFRNRAPLDDSGMPKDRFSAEMPDATLATLKIQPSEPRDSAVYFCASGLGQGAHTIYFGEGSWLTVV.

J is TRBJ2-3 and V is TRBV10-1, with 9 nucleotides matching TRBD1. Germline V gene data show CDR1 as WNHNN and CDR2 as SYGVQD (reference sequence). Trimming removed 3 bases from V and 6 bases from J; junction bases left unmatched: 7. The CDR3 extends over 15 amino acids. CDR3: CASSEMGQGLDTQYF. The CDR3 DNA sequence: TGCGCCAGCAGTGAAATGGGACAGGGTCTTGATACGCAGTATTTT.

This rearrangement joins TRBV6-5 to TRBJ2-7; the D gene is possibly TRBD1 (6 bases). Trimming removed 10 bases from V and 2 bases from J, with 15 bases in between. Germline V CDR1 and CDR2: MNHEY, SVGAGI. The CDR3 runs 13 residues. The CDR3 nucleotides read TGTGCCACCACAGGGAAAAGGGCCTACGAGCAGTACTTC. As protein: CATTGKRAYEQYF.